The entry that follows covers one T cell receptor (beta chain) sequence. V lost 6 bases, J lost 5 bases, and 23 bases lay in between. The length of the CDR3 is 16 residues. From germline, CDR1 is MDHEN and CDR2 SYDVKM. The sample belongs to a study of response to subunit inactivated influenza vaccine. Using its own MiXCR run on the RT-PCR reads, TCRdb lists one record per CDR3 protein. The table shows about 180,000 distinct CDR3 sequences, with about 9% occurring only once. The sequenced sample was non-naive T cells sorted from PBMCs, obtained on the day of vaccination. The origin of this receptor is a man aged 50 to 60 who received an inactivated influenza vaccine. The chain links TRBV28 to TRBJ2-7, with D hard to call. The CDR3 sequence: CASRRPVIGLGHEQYF. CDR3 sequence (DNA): TGTGCCAGCAGGCGGCCGGTAATTGGCCTCGGACACGAGCAGTACTTC. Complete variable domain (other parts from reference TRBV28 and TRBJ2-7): DVKVTQSSRYLVKRTGEKVFLECVQDMDHENMFWYRQDPGLGLRLIYFSYDVKMKEKGDIPEGYSVSREKKERFSLILESASTNQTSMYLCASRRPVIGLGHEQYFGPGTRLTVT.